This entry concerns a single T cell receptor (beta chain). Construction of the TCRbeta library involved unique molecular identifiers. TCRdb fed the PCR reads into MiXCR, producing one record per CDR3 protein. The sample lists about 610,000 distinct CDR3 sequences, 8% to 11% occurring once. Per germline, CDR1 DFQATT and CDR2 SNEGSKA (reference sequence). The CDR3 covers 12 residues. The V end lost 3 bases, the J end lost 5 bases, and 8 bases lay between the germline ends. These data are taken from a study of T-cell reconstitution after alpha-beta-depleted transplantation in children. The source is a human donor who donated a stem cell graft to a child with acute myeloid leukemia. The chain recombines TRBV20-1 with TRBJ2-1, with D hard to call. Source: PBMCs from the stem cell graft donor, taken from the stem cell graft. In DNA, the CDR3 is TGCAGTGCTAGTTTCGGCGACAATGAGCAGTTCTTC. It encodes CSASFGDNEQFF.